One and the same sample provided the 26 T cell receptor beta chains below, sequenced in a study of shared clonotypes between healthy human individuals. Some clones are missing from TCRdb's copy, which holds only in-frame ones; the method was immunoSEQ multiplex PCR. The data show about 2.4 million clones, more than 90% seen once. The material sequenced was naive CD4+ T cells sorted from blood. Noted subset: CD45RA+ positively selected. The source of these receptors is a man between 18 and 35 years old in good health.

This clone was seen a single time. The chain recombines TRBV7-2 with TRBJ2-2; 7 positions match TRBD1. The CDR3 is made up of 16 amino acids. Trimming cost V 3 bases and J 9 bases; bases outside gene matches: 13. CDR1 and CDR2 (germline): SGHTA, FQGNSA. Here the CDR3 DNA reads TGTGCCAGCAGCTTTACAGGGGCCTCACCAATGCGGGAGCTGTTTTTT. It codes for CASSFTGASPMRELFF.

The chain is built from TRBV5-6 and TRBJ2-1; D is undetermined. The germline V gene has CDR1 SGHDT and CDR2 YYEEEE. Trimming left V 4 bases short and J 2 bases short, with 4 bases between. This CDR3 is 12 amino acids long. The CDR3 loop is CASSHPYNEQFF. CDR3 coding DNA: TGTGCCAGCAGCCACCCCTACAATGAGCAGTTCTTC.

With respect to this clone: Other DNA sequences from this sample encode an identical CDR3 as well. The J gene is TRBJ1-4, the V gene TRBV6-5, with D tentatively TRBD1 (5 bases). This CDR3 is built from 12 residues. V gave up 5 bases and J gave up 6 bases, with 7 bases separating them. Germline V gene data show CDR1 as MNHEY and CDR2 as SVGAGI. CDR3: CASSRGDEKLFF. CDR3 nucleotide sequence: TGTGCCAGCAGTAGAGGGGATGAAAAACTGTTTTTT.

The chain uses TRBV2 and TRBJ1-6; 7 positions match TRBD1. Losses at the gene ends were 10 bases for V and 7 bases for J; bases not matched to a gene: 7. Germline CDR1 is SNHLY and CDR2 is FYNNEI. The CDR3 sequence is 13 residues long. The CDR3, as DNA: TGTGCCATCATCAACAGGGGAAATTCACCCCTCCACTTT. Its protein product is CAIINRGNSPLHF.

V and J are TRBV5-1 and TRBJ2-2; D is perhaps TRBD1 or TRBD2 (5 bases each). The germline V gene encodes CDR1 SGHRS and CDR2 YFSETQ. The CDR3 loop spans 16 amino acids. Trimming shortened V by 4 bases and J by 3 bases, and 16 bases separated the two germline ends. CDR3 coding DNA: TGCGCCAGCAGCCCCCCCGGGGCAGGCGACACCGGGGAGCTGTTTTTT. This sequence encodes CASSPPGAGDTGELFF.

The chain uses TRBV28 and TRBJ2-7; the D is unclear. The CDR3 consists of 12 residues. V was trimmed by 3 bases and J by 7 bases, leaving 10 bases between them. Germline lookup yields CDR1 MDHEN and CDR2 SYDVKM. The CDR3 region is CASSFIGFEQYF. The CDR3 nucleotides are TGTGCCAGCAGTTTTATTGGGTTTGAGCAGTACTTC.

The CDR3 nucleotides are TGCGCCAGCATCTCCGGGACAGGGGGCTTCGGGGTATACAATGAGCAGTTCTTC. Translating it yields CASISGTGGFGVYNEQFF. V gene TRBV5-1 combines with J gene TRBJ2-1; TRBD1 matches 12 bases. CDR3 size: 18 residues. The trim removed 6 bases at V and 4 bases at J, leaving 14 bases unmatched. Germline V gene lookup returns CDR1 SGHRS and CDR2 YFSETQ. The full variable domain, its missing parts supplied by reference TRBV5-1 and TRBJ2-1, is KAGVTQTPRYLIKTRGQQVTLSCSPISGHRSVSWYQQTPGQGLQFLFEYFSETQRNKGNFPGRFSGRQFSNSRSEMNVSTLELGDSALYLCASISGTGGFGVYNEQFFGPGTRLTVL.

V gene TRBV15 combines with J gene TRBJ2-7; 7 bases align to TRBD1. Losses at the gene ends were 5 bases for V and 3 bases for J; bases not matched to a gene: 7. Germline V gene lookup returns CDR1 LNHNV and CDR2 YYDKDF (reference sequence). CDR3 size: 14 residues. The CDR3, as DNA: TGTGCCACCAGCGTGAACCGGGACAGCTACGAGCAGTACTTC. Its protein product is CATSVNRDSYEQYF. Drawing the rest from reference TRBV15 and TRBJ2-7, the complete variable domain is DAMVIQNPRYQVTQFGKPVTLSCSQTLNHNVMYWYQQKSSQAPKLLFHYYDKDFNNEADTPDNFQSRRPNTSFCFLDIRSPGLGDTAMYLCATSVNRDSYEQYFGPGTRLTVT.

V is TRBV9 and J is TRBJ2-5; TRBD1 might be the D (5 bases). The CDR3 contains 14 residues. The ends were cut back, 3 bases at V and 7 bases at J, with 16 bases in the middle. In germline, CDR1 is SGDLS, CDR2 YYNGEE. CDR3 sequence: CASSEEAPRGTQYF. DNA for the CDR3: TGTGCCAGCAGCGAAGAGGCTCCAAGGGGGACCCAGTACTTC.

Remarks on this clone: Other DNA sequences from this sample encode an identical CDR3 as well. This chain connects TRBV5-4 to TRBJ2-2; 7 bases match TRBD2. Germline V lookup: CDR1 SGHNT, CDR2 YYREEE (reference sequence). Trimming cost V 1 base and J 5 bases; bases outside gene matches: 2. The CDR3 is 14 residues long. The CDR3 region is CASSLSGGTGELFF. The CDR3 nucleotides read TGTGCCAGCAGCTTGTCCGGGGGGACCGGGGAGCTGTTTTTT.

The V gene is TRBV7-2, the J gene TRBJ2-7; 11 nucleotides agree with TRBD2. CDR3 length equals 14 residues. Germline trimming cut 2 bases from V and 6 bases from J; bases unmatched to any gene: 3. The germline V gene has CDR1 SGHTA and CDR2 FQGNSA. The CDR3 region is CASSLSLAGGEQYF. DNA of the CDR3: TGTGCCAGCAGCTTAAGCCTAGCGGGAGGCGAGCAGTACTTC.

The rearrangement links TRBV28 to TRBJ1-2; TRBD1 aligns across 8 bases. This CDR3 spans 13 amino acids. Germline CDR1 MDHEN, CDR2 SYDVKM. V shed 4 bases and J 9 bases; nucleotides not matched to a gene: 7. The CDR3: CASSYRTGYSYTF. The CDR3 DNA is TGTGCCAGCAGTTACAGGACAGGGTATAGCTACACCTTC.

The chain carries TRBV30 and TRBJ1-4; D not resolved. This CDR3 comprises 14 residues. CDR1 and CDR2 (germline): GTSNPN, SVGIG (reference sequence). The V end was cut by 2 bases, the J end by 0 bases, with 7 bases between. The CDR3 DNA is TGTGCCTGGAGTCCAGGTGCAACTAATGAAAAACTGTTTTTT. This sequence encodes CAWSPGATNEKLFF.

The chain links TRBV19 to TRBJ1-6; unclear D gene. The CDR3 extends over 14 amino acids. Deletions cut 2 bases from V and 6 bases from J, with 8 bases between. Germline CDR1 is LNHDA and CDR2 is SQIVND (reference sequence). CDR3 residues: CASSIKGRNSPLHF. CDR3 DNA sequence: TGTGCCAGTAGTATAAAGGGCCGTAATTCACCCCTCCACTTT.

V and J are TRBV6-1 and TRBJ1-4; D is possibly TRBD1 (5 bases). Germline-derived CDR1 and CDR2 are MNHNS and SASEGT. The length of the CDR3 is 15 residues. The germline V and J ends were trimmed by 0 bases and 4 bases, with 9 bases remaining between them. The DNA of the CDR3 is TGTGCCAGCAGTGAAGCCGGGGGATATAATGAAAAACTGTTTTTT. Amino acids: CASSEAGGYNEKLFF.

V is TRBV4-3 and J is TRBJ1-6; the D is unclear. The CDR3 runs 13 residues. CDR1 is LGHNA and CDR2 is YSLEER in the germline V gene. Trimming pared 1 base from V and 10 bases from J, leaving 8 bases between. The CDR3 region has the DNA TGCGCCAGCAGCCAAGTATCGTCGTCACCCCTCCACTTT. Its protein product is CASSQVSSSPLHF.

The gene calls are TRBV5-4 and TRBJ1-2, with D possibly TRBD1 on 5 matching bases. Germline CDR1 SGHNT, CDR2 YYREEE (reference sequence). This CDR3 spans 14 amino acids. V was cut by 6 bases and J by 9 bases, with 21 bases left in between. Here the CDR3 DNA reads TGTGCCAGCACCCTCGGAACAGGCCTCTTGAGCTACACCTTC. Translating gives CASTLGTGLLSYTF.

The chain recombines TRBV5-1 with TRBJ2-3, with D possibly being TRBD2 (5 bases). CDR1 and CDR2 from the germline V gene are SGHRS and YFSETQ. V was clipped by 4 bases and J by 1 base, with 10 bases between them. The CDR3 has 14 residues. Here the CDR3 DNA reads TGCGCCAGCAGCAGGCCCGGGGGCACAGATACGCAGTATTTT. Its translation: CASSRPGGTDTQYF.

The J gene is TRBJ2-5, the V gene TRBV4-1; a possible D gene is TRBD1 (6 bases). The CDR3 has 16 residues. Trimming stripped 4 bases from V and 5 bases from J, with 20 bases between. Looked up from germline, CDR1 is MGHRA and CDR2 is YSYEKL. CDR3 protein: CASSPRDTQKAETQYF. Written as DNA, the CDR3 is TGCGCCAGCAGCCCCCGGGACACTCAAAAGGCGGAGACCCAGTACTTC.

This chain connects TRBV5-1 to TRBJ2-1; D is unclear. V was shortened by 0 bases and J by 5 bases, with 6 bases between the two germline ends. Per germline, CDR1 SGHRS and CDR2 YFSETQ. The CDR3 covers 13 residues. CDR3 nucleotides: TGCGCCAGCAGCTTGGACTGGGACAATGAGCAGTTCTTC. Translating gives CASSLDWDNEQFF.

The rearrangement links TRBV29-1 to TRBJ2-1; weak D call: TRBD2 (5 bases). CDR3 size: 14 residues. From germline, CDR1 is SQVTM and CDR2 ANQGSEA. Trimming took off 1 base at V and 3 bases at J, with 10 bases between the two ends. The CDR3 region has the DNA TGCAGCGTTGAAGGTGGAGGATTCTACAATGAGCAGTTCTTC. Protein: CSVEGGGFYNEQFF.

The V and J genes are TRBV7-2 and TRBJ2-3, with D perhaps TRBD2 (5 bases). In germline, CDR1 is SGHTA, CDR2 FQGNSA. V was pared by 4 bases and J by 0 bases, with 8 bases between. CDR3 length: 14 amino acids. The CDR3, as DNA: TGTGCCAGCAGCTCGGACTGGAGCACAGATACGCAGTATTTT. Translated: CASSSDWSTDTQYF.

The rearrangement links TRBV7-3 to TRBJ2-1, with 10 bases lining up with TRBD2. Germline V gene data show CDR1 as SGHTA and CDR2 as FQGTGA. The CDR3 has 13 residues. The trim removed 6 bases at V and 6 bases at J, leaving 2 bases unmatched. DNA of the CDR3: TGTGCCAGCAGTAGCGGGGGGTCCAATGAGCAGTTCTTC. Amino acid sequence: CASSSGGSNEQFF. The variable domain in full, completed from reference TRBV7-3 and TRBJ2-1, reads GAGVSQTPSNKVTEKGKYVELRCDPISGHTALYWYRQSLGQGPEFLIYFQGTGAADDSGLPNDRFFAVRPEGSVSTLKIQRTERGDSAVYLCASSSGGSNEQFFGPGTRLTVL.

Notes on this clone: This specimen includes other DNA sequences encoding the same CDR3. CDR3 residues: CASSYWGTGELFF. CDR3 nucleotide sequence: TGTGCCAGCAGTTACTGGGGTACCGGGGAGCTGTTTTTT. The chain recombines TRBV6-5 with TRBJ2-2; D call uncertain. Germline CDR1 is MNHEY and CDR2 is SVGAGI. The CDR3 consists of 13 residues. V lost 1 base to trimming and J lost 5 bases, with 5 bases between them.

The chain links TRBV5-6 to TRBJ2-1; 7 bases agree with TRBD1. CDR1 is SGHDT, CDR2 YYEEEE, per germline. Trimming cost V 2 bases and J 9 bases; bases outside gene matches: 8. The CDR3 has 14 amino acids. The CDR3 here is CASSLGQVIAEQFF. The CDR3 DNA follows: TGTGCCAGCAGCTTAGGACAGGTCATCGCTGAGCAGTTCTTC. The full variable domain, with the rest looked up from reference TRBV5-6 and TRBJ2-1, is DAGVTQSPTHLIKTRGQQVTLRCSPKSGHDTVSWYQQALGQGPQFIFQYYEEEERQRGNFPDRFSGHQFPNYSSELNVNALLLGDSALYLCASSLGQVIAEQFFGPGTRLTVL.

The chain uses TRBV7-9 and TRBJ2-3; D is ambiguous. The CDR3 sequence is 12 residues long. The germline V and J ends were trimmed by 7 bases and 6 bases, with 11 bases remaining between them. The V gene's germline CDR1 is SEHNR and CDR2 FQNEAQ (reference sequence). CDR3 protein: CASTLGYDTQYF. The DNA of the CDR3 is TGTGCCAGCACCCTTGGTTATGATACGCAGTATTTT.